This T cell receptor (beta chain) is drawn from a study of blood T cell repertoires in COVID-19. In the original analysis: Counts of nucleated cells, estimated from reference gene primer amplification, were obtained. Method: immunoSEQ multiplex PCR; TCRdb's copy keeps in-frame clones and lacks some. V and J calls and clone size are as listed in that table; D and trimming were resolved from the DNA. The top ten hold about 2.5% of the sample, which has about 230,000 clones, approximately 82% seen once. V lost 2 bases and J lost 7, with 6 bases in between. CDR1 MNHEY and CDR2 SMNVEV come from the germline V gene (reference sequence). The CDR3 sequence is 11 residues long.

The chain has TRBV27 and TRBJ2-7; TRBD2 is a possible D gene (5 bases). Source material: peripheral blood. This TCR was sampled from a woman aged 70-85 years with active or convalescent COVID-19. The CDR3 region has the DNA TGTGCCAGCAGTTTAGGGGAGGAGCAGTACTTC. Encoded protein: CASSLGEEQYF.